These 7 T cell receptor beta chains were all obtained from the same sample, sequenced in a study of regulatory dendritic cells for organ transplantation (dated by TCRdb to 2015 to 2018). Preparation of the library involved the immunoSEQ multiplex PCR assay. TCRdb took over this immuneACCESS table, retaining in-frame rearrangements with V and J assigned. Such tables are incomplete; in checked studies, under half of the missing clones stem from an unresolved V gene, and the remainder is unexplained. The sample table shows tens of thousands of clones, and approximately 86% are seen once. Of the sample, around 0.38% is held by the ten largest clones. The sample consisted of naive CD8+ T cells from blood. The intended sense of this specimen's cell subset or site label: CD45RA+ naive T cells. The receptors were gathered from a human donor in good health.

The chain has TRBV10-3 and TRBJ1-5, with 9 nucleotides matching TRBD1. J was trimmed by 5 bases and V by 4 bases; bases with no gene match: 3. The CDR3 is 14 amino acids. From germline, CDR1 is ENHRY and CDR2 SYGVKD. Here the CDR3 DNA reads TGTGCCATCAGTGGGACAGGGGCCGATCAGCCCCAGCATTTT. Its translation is CAISGTGADQPQHF.

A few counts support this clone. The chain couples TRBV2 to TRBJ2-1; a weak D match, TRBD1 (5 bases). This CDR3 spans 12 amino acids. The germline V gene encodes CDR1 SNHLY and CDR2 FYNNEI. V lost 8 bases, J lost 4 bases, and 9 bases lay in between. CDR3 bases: TGTGCCAGCTTAAAGGGGTACAATGAGCAGTTCTTC. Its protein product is CASLKGYNEQFF.

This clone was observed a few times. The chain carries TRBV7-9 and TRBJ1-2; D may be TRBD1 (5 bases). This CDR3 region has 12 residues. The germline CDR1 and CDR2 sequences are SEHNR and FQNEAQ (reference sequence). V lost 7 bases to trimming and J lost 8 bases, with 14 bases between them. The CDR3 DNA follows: TGTGCCAGCACGGCAGGGACTGAGGGCTACACCTTC. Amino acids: CASTAGTEGYTF.

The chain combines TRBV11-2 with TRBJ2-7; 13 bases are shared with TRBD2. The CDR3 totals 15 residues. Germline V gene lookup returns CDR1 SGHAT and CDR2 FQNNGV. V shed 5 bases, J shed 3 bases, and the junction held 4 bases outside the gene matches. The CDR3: CASSAGLAGDYEQYF. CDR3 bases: TGTGCCAGCAGCGCAGGACTAGCGGGGGACTACGAGCAGTACTTC.

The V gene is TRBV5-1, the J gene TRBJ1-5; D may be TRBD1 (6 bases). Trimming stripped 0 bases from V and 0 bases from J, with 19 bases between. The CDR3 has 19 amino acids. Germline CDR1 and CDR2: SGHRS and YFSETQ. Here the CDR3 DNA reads TGCGCCAGCAGCTTGGTGCTGTACAGGGCAATTAATAGCAATCAGCCCCAGCATTTT. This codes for CASSLVLYRAINSNQPQHF.

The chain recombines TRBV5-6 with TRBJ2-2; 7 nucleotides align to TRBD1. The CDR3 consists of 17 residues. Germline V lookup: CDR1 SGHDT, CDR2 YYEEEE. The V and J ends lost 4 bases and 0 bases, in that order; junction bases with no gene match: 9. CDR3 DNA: TGTGCCAGCAGCCCCCGGGACAGCGTTCCGAACACCGGGGAGCTGTTTTTT. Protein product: CASSPRDSVPNTGELFF.

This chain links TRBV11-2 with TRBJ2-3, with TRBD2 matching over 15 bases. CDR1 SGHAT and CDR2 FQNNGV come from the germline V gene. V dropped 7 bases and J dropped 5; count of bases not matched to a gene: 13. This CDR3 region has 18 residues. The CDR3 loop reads CASILRWTSGGARDTQYF. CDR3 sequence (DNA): TGTGCCAGCATCCTAAGGTGGACTAGCGGGGGGGCGAGAGATACGCAGTATTTT.